One and the same sample provided the 28 T cell receptor beta chains below, sequenced in a study of shared clonotypes between healthy human individuals. This table comes from immunoSEQ multiplex PCR, and its TCRdb copy is limited to in-frame clones, with some not included. The sample lists roughly 720,000 clones, about nine tenths occurring once. The specimen was memory CD8+ T cells from PBMCs. The subset here: CD45RO+ cells pooled with CCR7-negative TemRA cells. The source is a man aged 18 to 30 in good health. Some clones in this sample may be carry-over from other donors' samples.

This clone was picked up one time. The gene calls are TRBV28 and TRBJ2-2; D is unresolved. Trimming removed 5 bases at V and 1 base at J, with 5 bases between. CDR1 MDHEN and CDR2 SYDVKM come from the germline V gene. This CDR3 region has 13 residues. The CDR3: CASSTENTGELFF. CDR3 nucleotide sequence: TGTGCCAGCAGTACAGAGAACACCGGGGAGCTGTTTTTT.

The chain links TRBV5-4 to TRBJ2-7; possibly TRBD1 for D (6 bases). Trimming stripped 0 bases from V and 3 bases from J, with 16 bases between. CDR1 and CDR2 (germline): SGHNT, YYREEE (reference sequence). This CDR3 spans 16 amino acids. The CDR3 DNA reads TGTGCCAGCAGCTTGGCCGGGCGACAGGCTGACTACGAGCAGTACTTC. Translating gives CASSLAGRQADYEQYF.

V gene TRBV7-9 combines with J gene TRBJ2-1, with D tentatively TRBD2 (5 bases). CDR3 size: 16 residues. Trimming removed 5 bases from V and 8 bases from J, with 22 bases in between. Germline CDR1 is SEHNR and CDR2 is FQNEAQ (reference sequence). The CDR3 nucleotides are TGTGCCAGCAGCATACAAGGACTCCACGTTAGTCATGAGCAGTTCTTC. Its protein is CASSIQGLHVSHEQFF.

The chain joins TRBV6-5 to TRBJ2-7, with 7 positions matching TRBD1. Germline V lookup: CDR1 MNHEY, CDR2 SVGAGI. The CDR3 runs to 16 residues. The V segment lost 0 bases and the J segment 6 bases; nucleotides outside the gene matches: 11. CDR3 nucleotide sequence: TGTGCCAGCAGTTACTCCACCGGACAGGTTCCACTCGAGCAGTACTTC. It encodes CASSYSTGQVPLEQYF.

This chain joins TRBV12-5 and TRBJ2-3; D is undetermined. Trimming took off 2 bases at V and 0 bases at J, with 9 bases between the two ends. This CDR3 is built from 15 residues. CDR1 is LGHNT and CDR2 is FRNRAP in the germline V gene. The CDR3 DNA reads as TGTGCTAGTGGTTTGAGCGCATCTAGCACAGATACGCAGTATTTT. This encodes CASGLSASSTDTQYF.

The V call is TRBV27, the J call TRBJ1-5, with TRBD1 as a possible D gene (5 bases). Germline V gives CDR1 MNHEY, CDR2 SMNVEV (reference sequence). This CDR3 contains 15 residues. Trimming took 10 bases from V and 3 from J, leaving 19 bases between them. CDR3 residues: CATGLGRVNNQPQHF. The DNA for the CDR3 is TGTGCCACCGGGTTGGGACGGGTAAACAATCAGCCCCAGCATTTT.

The chain uses TRBV5-1 and TRBJ2-5; unclear D gene. The J call may be mistaken, given a closer DNA end match to TRBJ2-7. CDR3 size: 14 residues. Per germline, CDR1 SGHRS and CDR2 YFSETQ. The CDR3 coding sequence is TGCGCCAGCAGCTTGGCCGAAGAAACCTACGAGCAGTACTTC. This encodes CASSLAEETYEQYF.

A few counts support this clone. This chain uses TRBV5-4 with TRBJ2-1, with D perhaps matching TRBD1 (6 bases). This CDR3 has 16 residues. Trimming shortened V by 2 bases and J by 8 bases, and 20 bases separated the two germline ends. The germline gives CDR1 SGHNT, CDR2 YYREEE (reference sequence). DNA for the CDR3: TGTGCCAGCAGCTTTGCCCCCGGACAGAGGGTCGATGAGCAGTTCTTC. Translating gives CASSFAPGQRVDEQFF.

The rearrangement joins TRBV12-5 to TRBJ2-3; 13 bases map to TRBD2. Trimming cost V 0 bases and J 4 bases; bases outside gene matches: 4. This CDR3 spans 17 amino acids. In germline, CDR1 is LGHNT, CDR2 FRNRAP. The CDR3 loop is CASGLVIGLAGADTQYF. The CDR3 DNA reads as TGTGCTAGTGGTTTGGTAATCGGACTAGCGGGAGCAGATACGCAGTATTTT.

This clone was detected once. J is TRBJ2-7 and V is TRBV7-9; D unclear. V was cut by 1 base and J by 6 bases, with 7 bases left in between. From germline, CDR1 is SEHNR and CDR2 FQNEAQ (reference sequence). This CDR3 spans 12 amino acids. Here the CDR3 reads CASSLVGFEQYF. CDR3 bases: TGTGCCAGCAGCTTAGTAGGGTTCGAGCAGTACTTC.

This rearrangement joins TRBV18 to TRBJ2-7; D unclear. Trimming took off 3 bases at V and 5 bases at J, with 23 bases between the two ends. Germline V gene lookup returns CDR1 KGHSH and CDR2 LQKENI. The CDR3 spans 17 residues. CDR3: CASSPVRMGRYLHEQYF. Here the CDR3 DNA reads TGTGCCAGCTCACCCGTTAGGATGGGCCGATACCTACACGAGCAGTACTTC.

V is TRBV6-6 and J is TRBJ2-3; D could derive from TRBD1 or TRBD2 (5 bases each). V was shortened by 2 bases and J by 15 bases, with 15 bases between the two germline ends. This CDR3 is built from 12 residues. Germline values: CDR1 MNHNY, CDR2 SVGAGI (reference sequence). Here the CDR3 DNA reads TGTGCCAGCAGTTACCAGGGACCCCCCAGTTATTTT. This codes for CASSYQGPPSYF.

There are a few counts of this clone. V usage is TRBV7-6 and J usage is TRBJ2-7, with 12 bases fitting TRBD2. Germline CDR1 and CDR2: SGHVS and FNYEAQ. The V segment lost 3 bases and the J segment 4 bases; nucleotides outside the gene matches: 7. The CDR3 loop spans 16 amino acids. The CDR3 sequence is CASSLSASGREYEQYF. The CDR3 nucleotides are TGTGCCAGCAGCTTGTCAGCTAGCGGGAGGGAATACGAGCAGTACTTC.

The J gene is TRBJ2-3, the V gene TRBV7-2; D gene unclear. The CDR3 length is 18 residues. The V gene's germline CDR1 is SGHTA and CDR2 FQGNSA. V was trimmed by 1 base and J by 0 bases, leaving 17 bases between them. The CDR3 region is CASSLVVWASSSTDTQYF. The CDR3 coding sequence is TGTGCCAGCAGCTTAGTCGTTTGGGCTAGTTCTAGCACAGATACGCAGTATTTT.

This rearrangement joins TRBV11-2 to TRBJ2-7, with TRBD2 identical over 9 bases. The CDR3 spans 14 residues. The J segment lost 2 bases and the V segment lost 2 bases, leaving 1 base of the junction unmatched. In germline, CDR1 is SGHAT, CDR2 FQNNGV. The CDR3 nucleotides read TGTGCCAGCAGCTTACCTAGCGGGGCCTACGAGCAGTACTTC. Its protein is CASSLPSGAYEQYF.

The genes are TRBV18 and TRBJ2-3; the D gene could be TRBD1 or TRBD2 (7 bases each). V was cut by 4 bases and J by 2 bases, with 28 bases left in between. CDR1 and CDR2 (germline): KGHSH, LQKENI. This CDR3 is built from 20 residues. The CDR3 DNA sequence: TGTGCCAGCTCACTATCGAACAGGGGAGGGAAGACCTTACCCACAGATACGCAGTATTTT. Translation gives CASSLSNRGGKTLPTDTQYF.

This clone counts as large. The CDR3 DNA reads as TGTGCCAGCAGCTTTAGGCAGGACACTGAAGCTTTCTTT. This encodes CASSFRQDTEAFF. This chain uses TRBV7-9 with TRBJ1-1, with D unresolved. The V and J ends lost 3 bases and 3 bases respectively, with 8 bases between them. The CDR3 spans 13 residues. Per the germline V gene, CDR1 is SEHNR and CDR2 is FQNEAQ (reference sequence).

This rearrangement joins TRBV4-1 to TRBJ1-2; 9 nucleotides line up with TRBD1. The CDR3 contains 16 residues. CDR1 MGHRA and CDR2 YSYEKL come from the germline V gene. After removal of 3 bases from V and 7 bases from J, the junction contained 12 bases not matched to a gene. The CDR3 spells CASSHPTDGQGFGYTF. Written as DNA, the CDR3 is TGCGCCAGCAGCCATCCTACCGACGGACAGGGGTTTGGCTACACCTTC.

In this sample, this clone turned up a few times. The chain joins TRBV19 to TRBJ1-3, with D unclear. This CDR3 comprises 14 residues. Germline assignment: CDR1 LNHDA and CDR2 SQIVND (reference sequence). The V end lost 7 bases, the J end lost 1 base, and 11 bases lay between the germline ends. The CDR3 DNA reads TGTGCCAGTAAGGCCTGGCAGTCTGGAAACACCATATATTTT. Amino acid sequence: CASKAWQSGNTIYF.

A remark on this clone: Within the sample, other DNA sequences also encode this same CDR3. The rearrangement joins TRBV10-3 to TRBJ2-2; no clear D gene. This CDR3 contains 11 residues. Trimming left V 6 bases short and J 2 bases short, with 1 base between. Germline V gene lookup returns CDR1 ENHRY and CDR2 SYGVKD. As DNA, the CDR3 is TGTGCCATCAGCAACACCGGGGAGCTGTTTTTT. This encodes CAISNTGELFF.

This clone was seen a single time. The CDR3 protein is CASSPREGRDTDTQYF. The CDR3 DNA sequence: TGTGCCAGCAGCCCGCGGGAGGGCCGGGACACAGATACGCAGTATTTT. This chain joins TRBV7-3 and TRBJ2-3; 9 bases line up with TRBD2. This CDR3 contains 16 residues. CDR1 is SGHTA, CDR2 FQGTGA, per germline. Germline trimming cut 5 bases from V and 2 bases from J; bases unmatched to any gene: 8. The full variable domain, completed using reference TRBV7-3 and TRBJ2-3, is GAGVSQTPSNKVTEKGKYVELRCDPISGHTALYWYRQSLGQGPEFLIYFQGTGAADDSGLPNDRFFAVRPEGSVSTLKIQRTERGDSAVYLCASSPREGRDTDTQYFGPGTRLTVL.

The chain has TRBV7-9 and TRBJ1-1; unclear D gene. The CDR3 has 12 residues. Germline V gene sequence: CDR1 SEHNR, CDR2 FQNEAQ (reference sequence). V was cut by 2 bases and J by 14 bases, with 15 bases left in between. The CDR3 reads CASSLQGSGKFF. CDR3 DNA: TGTGCCAGCAGCTTACAAGGAAGCGGGAAATTCTTT.

The chain recombines TRBV4-3 with TRBJ2-7; D perhaps matches TRBD1 (5 bases). This CDR3 contains 15 residues. In germline, CDR1 is LGHNA, CDR2 YSLEER. Trimming took off 1 base at V and 3 bases at J, with 13 bases between the two ends. CDR3 loop: CASSQVIQGGYEQYF. DNA of the CDR3: TGCGCCAGCAGCCAAGTTATCCAGGGCGGCTACGAGCAGTACTTC.

V and J are TRBV9 and TRBJ1-1; D remains unclear. In germline, CDR1 is SGDLS, CDR2 YYNGEE. CDR3 size: 15 residues. The V gene lost 3 bases and the J gene lost 0 bases, with 12 bases spanning the gap. The CDR3 nucleotides are TGTGCCAGCAGCGCGTCCCCAAGGATGAACACTGAAGCTTTCTTT. Its protein is CASSASPRMNTEAFF. The complete variable domain, with remaining parts taken from reference TRBV9 and TRBJ1-1, reads DSGVTQTPKHLITATGQRVTLRCSPRSGDLSVYWYQQSLDQGLQFLIQYYNGEERAKGNILERFSAQQFPDLHSELNLSSLELGDSALYFCASSASPRMNTEAFFGQGTRLTVV.

The CDR3, as DNA: TGTGCCAGCAGCCTTGGGACAGTATTCTTTAACTATGGCTACACCTTC. It translates to CASSLGTVFFNYGYTF. The V gene is TRBV5-5, the J gene TRBJ1-2, with 7 positions matching TRBD1. Germline lookup yields CDR1 SGHKS and CDR2 YYEKEE (reference sequence). Germline trimming cut 4 bases from V and 1 base from J; bases unmatched to any gene: 10. This CDR3 is built from 16 residues.

The genes are TRBV7-9 and TRBJ1-4; the D gene is possibly TRBD1 (5 bases). The CDR3 has 17 amino acids. The germline CDR1 and CDR2 sequences are SEHNR and FQNEAQ (reference sequence). Trimming removed 2 bases from V and 2 bases from J, with 15 bases in between. DNA of the CDR3: TGTGCCAGCAGCTTAACGAGGGGATTGAGGACTAATGAAAAACTGTTTTTT. Residues: CASSLTRGLRTNEKLFF.

The chain combines TRBV28 with TRBJ2-3; TRBD2 matches at 10 bases. The germline CDR1 and CDR2 sequences are MDHEN and SYDVKM. The length of the CDR3 is 16 residues. V dropped 1 base and J dropped 6; count of bases not matched to a gene: 7. The CDR3 region has the DNA TGTGCCAGCAGTTTATATCCTAGCGGGAGTTTCGATACGCAGTATTTT. Protein product: CASSLYPSGSFDTQYF.

This chain uses TRBV7-2 with TRBJ2-3, with no clear D. There are 15 residues in the CDR3. Trimming left V 1 base short and J 0 bases short, with 8 bases between. In germline, CDR1 is SGHTA, CDR2 FQGNSA. CDR3 in DNA: TGTGCCAGCAGCTTAGGTACCCTTAGCACAGATACGCAGTATTTT. It specifies CASSLGTLSTDTQYF.